The clone carrying this TCR beta chain was recorded many times. The antigen is not known. Regions amplified from RNA transcripts were the TCR beta CDR3 regions. The HTBI set primed first-round TCR CDR3 RT-PCR. MiXCR, applied by TCRdb to the multiplex PCR reads, yields one record per CDR3 protein. The data hold fewer than 450,000 distinct CDR3 sequences, with 17% observed a single time. This sample was taken from a study of T cells in Graves' hyperthyroidism and ophthalmopathy. Study-level points and caveats: Blood held most thyroid clonotypes expanded above 0.001 frequency.

The germline V gene has CDR1 MNHNS and CDR2 SASEGT. V gave up 6 bases and J gave up 1 base, with 18 bases separating them. This CDR3 has 16 amino acids. Fresh peripheral blood, about 10 ml of it, supplied the PBMCs. The chain links TRBV6-1 to TRBJ1-1, with a possible D match to TRBD1 (5 bases). The origin of this receptor is a woman aged 25 to 39 with Graves' hyperthyroidism that later progressed to Graves' ophthalmopathy. The sequenced sample was blood. The CDR3 DNA reads TGTGCCAGCAGCTCACTCCCGACAGAGTCGAACACTGAAGCTTTCTTT. It is translated as CASSSLPTESNTEAFF.